This TCR beta chain emerged from a study of a mutant IDH1 vaccine in newly diagnosed glioma. As for the study in general: Mean patient age was roughly 43 years; about 60% were male and around 40% female.

The table came from immunoSEQ multiplex PCR; TCRdb's copy has only in-frame clones and leaves some out. The data contain about 92,000 clones, approximately 83% of them singletons. Germline V gene data show CDR1 as LNHDA and CDR2 as SQIVND (reference sequence). The CDR3 is made up of 14 amino acids. Trimming removed 5 bases at V and 0 bases at J, with 5 bases between. The sample's time point: baseline, week 1 (first vaccination visit). Treatment indicated: pre-vaccination baseline after standard-of-care therapy. The genes are TRBV19 and TRBJ1-6, with D unclear. The sequences come from PBMCs, collected from a glioma patient treated with radiotherapy, temozolomide or both. This TCR was recovered from a woman aged 45-65 years with glioma. CDR3 protein: CASSQSSYNSPLHF. The CDR3 nucleotides read TGTGCCAGTAGTCAGAGCTCCTATAATTCACCCCTCCACTTT.